Reported below is one T cell receptor (beta chain). Its matching antigen is unknown. Deletions cut 7 bases from V and 8 bases from J, with 9 bases between. The CDR3 has 11 residues. CDR1 and CDR2 from the germline V gene are SEHNR and FQNEAQ (reference sequence). This specimen comes from a study of CD8 T cells in Susac syndrome. The overall study: The Susac syndrome patients were therapy-naive, on corticosteroids, or on intravenous immunoglobulin alone at blood draw.

RNA in amounts of about 0.45 to 1 ug was reverse transcribed with random hexamers. TCRdb passed the immunoSEQ multiplex PCR reads through MiXCR, listing each CDR3 protein once. Here the sample spans roughly 84,000 distinct CDR3 sequences, approximately 96% being singletons. Study findings and constraints: Susac syndrome CD8+ repertoires were clonally expanded, most strongly in CD8+ TEMRA cells. Within total CD8+ repertoires, sixteen Susac-specific public clones were found, and within CD8+ TEMRA repertoires, several.

Negative isolation was used for CD8+ and CD4+ T cells, and FACS enrichment was applied to TEMRA cells. The sample consisted of CD8+ T cells from PBMCs. This TCR came from a human donor with Susac syndrome. The genes are TRBV7-9 and TRBJ2-1; D unclear. The DNA of the CDR3 is TGTGCCAGCACCGTAACCCATGAGCAGTTCTTC. It yields the protein CASTVTHEQFF.